The clone carrying this T cell receptor beta chain was observed many times. What it recognizes is unknown. Amplification of TCR alpha and beta CDR3 regions from RNA used iRepertoire nested multiplex PCR. For one-step reverse transcription and amplification, 100-400 ng of tissue mRNA or PBMC total RNA was used. TCRdb reprocessed the multiplex PCR reads via MiXCR and lists one record per CDR3 protein. The table has under 150,000 distinct CDR3 sequences, approximately 24% seen once. The data stem from a study of glioma-infiltrating T cells. The study's findings and limits: Only very few CDR3 sequences appeared in both tissue and blood. Above-expected tissue-blood divergence occurred in all gliomas, most in low-grade ones.

Between the trimmed V and J ends, which lost 7 bases and 8 bases, there was a span of 12 bases. The CDR3 totals 12 residues. V and J are TRBV12-3 or TRBV12-4 and TRBJ2-1; D may match TRBD1 or TRBD2 (6 bases each). The sequencing sample was made of glioma tissue, nonneoplastic brain tissue, or PBMCs (not recorded which). This receptor was obtained from a human donor with low-grade glioma or glioblastoma, undergoing nonglioma brain surgery, or in good health (not recorded which). The CDR3 DNA reads TGTGCCAGCACCCCGGGGGCCGATGAGCAGTTCTTC. Translated, it gives CASTPGADEQFF.